The 32 T cell receptor beta chains listed next were all sequenced from one sample in a study of T cell responses to AZD1222 COVID-19 vaccine. Profiling relied on immunoSEQ multiplex PCR, and the TCRdb table lists in-frame clones only, not all of them. The sample has some 81,000 clones; about 86% are singletons. The sequencing used peripheral blood, collected 28 days after the second AZD1222 dose. The receptors originated from an adult who received the AZD1222 COVID-19 vaccine.

This rearrangement joins TRBV7-9 to TRBJ2-5, with 7 positions matching TRBD2. CDR1 SEHNR and CDR2 FQNEAQ come from the germline V gene (reference sequence). The V gene end was trimmed by 4 bases and the J gene end by 12 bases; junction bases not matched to a gene: 5. This CDR3 has 11 residues. CDR3 sequence: CASSSRGSEYF. CDR3 sequence (DNA): TGTGCCAGCAGCTCGCGGGGGTCTGAGTACTTC.

V gene TRBV18 combines with J gene TRBJ1-2; 8 bases are a match to TRBD1. This CDR3 spans 12 amino acids. The germline V gene encodes CDR1 KGHSH and CDR2 LQKENI. J was trimmed by 8 bases and V by 6 bases; bases with no gene match: 5. The CDR3 is CASSTGGEGYTF. For the CDR3, the DNA is TGTGCCAGCTCCACAGGGGGAGAGGGCTACACCTTC.

The chain links TRBV28 to TRBJ2-4, with 8 bases that match TRBD1. Germline V gives CDR1 MDHEN, CDR2 SYDVKM. The CDR3 is 11 residues long. V shed 6 bases, J shed 15 bases, and the junction held 7 bases outside the gene matches. CDR3 sequence (DNA): TGTGCCAGCAGCTACAGGGGGGCGGTGTACTTC. Translation gives CASSYRGAVYF.

V and J are TRBV3-1 (or the pseudogene TRBV3-2) and TRBJ1-2; D not resolved. Trimming stripped 6 bases from V and 4 bases from J, with 12 bases between. In germline, CDR1 is LGHDT, CDR2 YNNKEL (reference sequence). The CDR3 extends over 13 amino acids. The CDR3 DNA follows: TGTGCCAGCAGAGCGGTTTTAGGCTATGGCTACACCTTC. It is translated as CASRAVLGYGYTF.

The chain recombines TRBV6-2 or TRBV6-3 with TRBJ2-1; D is undetermined. The length of the CDR3 is 12 residues. V lost 4 bases, J lost 9 bases, and 10 bases lay in between. Per the germline V gene, CDR1 is MNHEY and CDR2 is SVGEGT. For the CDR3, the DNA is TGTGCCAGCAGTTCGAGTGGTGGTGAGCAGTTCTTC. This gives the protein CASSSSGGEQFF.

The V call is TRBV2, the J call TRBJ2-3; D possibly corresponds to TRBD1 (6 bases). CDR1 and CDR2 (germline): SNHLY, FYNNEI. The V gene lost 2 bases and the J gene lost 1 base, with 16 bases spanning the gap. The CDR3 extends over 17 amino acids. CDR3 in amino acids: CASSELTRGIGTDTQYF. CDR3 coding DNA: TGTGCCAGCAGTGAATTAACTAGGGGGATCGGCACAGATACGCAGTATTTT. Based on the CDR3 plus reference TRBV2 and TRBJ2-3, the full variable domain is EPEVTQTPSHQVTQMGQEVILRCVPISNHLYFYWYRQILGQKVEFLVSFYNNEISEKSEIFDDQFSVERPDGSNFTLKIRSTKLEDSAMYFCASSELTRGIGTDTQYFGPGTRLTVL.

The chain joins TRBV12-3 or TRBV12-4 to TRBJ1-1; D call uncertain. Trimming took 10 bases from V and 0 from J, leaving 9 bases between them. The CDR3 runs 12 residues. The CDR3 DNA sequence: TGTGCCACCGTCCTCATGAACACTGAAGCTTTCTTT. Its translation is CATVLMNTEAFF.

This chain uses TRBV3-1 (or the pseudogene TRBV3-2) with TRBJ1-5; 7 nucleotides match TRBD1. Losses at the gene ends were 10 bases for V and 1 base for J; bases not matched to a gene: 13. This CDR3 has 16 amino acids. The germline V gene has CDR1 LGHDT and CDR2 YNNKEL (reference sequence). CDR3 sequence (DNA): TGTGCCACGCGGGACAGAACAAACCGAAGCAATCAGCCCCAGCATTTT. It encodes CATRDRTNRSNQPQHF.

The chain links TRBV5-4 to TRBJ1-2, with 10 bases fitting TRBD1. J was trimmed by 3 bases and V by 1 base; bases with no gene match: 3. Germline values: CDR1 SGHNT, CDR2 YYREEE (reference sequence). The CDR3 sequence is 15 residues long. CDR3 protein: CASSLPTGGYYGYTF. The CDR3 bases are TGTGCCAGCAGCTTGCCGACAGGGGGCTACTATGGCTACACCTTC. The full variable domain, in which reference TRBV5-4 and TRBJ1-2 provide the parts outside the CDR3, is ETGVTQSPTHLIKTRGQQVTLRCSSQSGHNTVSWYQQALGQGPQFIFQYYREEENGRGNFPPRFSGLQFPNYSSELNVNALELDDSALYLCASSLPTGGYYGYTFGSGTRLTVV.

V is TRBV5-1 and J is TRBJ2-1; TRBD2 matches 12 bases. V lost 0 bases and J lost 10; bases outside the gene matches: 5. Per germline, CDR1 SGHRS and CDR2 YFSETQ. The CDR3 runs 15 residues. The CDR3 nucleotides read TGCGCCAGCAGCTTGGTGACTAGCGGGGGCGGGGAGCAGTTCTTC. Residues: CASSLVTSGGGEQFF.

The CDR3 DNA reads as TGCAGCGTTGCTACCGACAGCTACGAGCAGTACTTC. It encodes CSVATDSYEQYF. The chain joins TRBV29-1 to TRBJ2-7, with a weak D call TRBD1 (5 bases). Germline V gene sequence: CDR1 SQVTM, CDR2 ANQGSEA. Trimming cost V 4 bases and J 3 bases, with 10 bases left between them. This CDR3 is built from 12 residues.

In regard to this clone: At the DNA level, this CDR3 is encoded by other sequences in the same sample as well. This chain links TRBV18 with TRBJ1-4; D gene ambiguous. Germline assignment: CDR1 KGHSH and CDR2 LQKENI. This CDR3 contains 13 residues. V was pared by 2 bases and J by 6 bases, with 7 bases between. The CDR3 nucleotides read TGTGCCAGCTCACCAGGGGTTGATGAAAAACTGTTTTTT. Translating gives CASSPGVDEKLFF.

The chain is built from TRBV5-6 and TRBJ1-2; 8 positions match TRBD1. The CDR3 is 14 amino acids. V lost 6 bases and J lost 3; bases outside the gene matches: 7. CDR1 and CDR2 from the germline V gene are SGHDT and YYEEEE. The CDR3 nucleotides read TGTGCCAGCACCTGGGACAGGTCTCACTATGGCTACACCTTC. It encodes CASTWDRSHYGYTF. The whole variable domain, filled in from reference TRBV5-6 and TRBJ1-2, reads DAGVTQSPTHLIKTRGQQVTLRCSPKSGHDTVSWYQQALGQGPQFIFQYYEEEERQRGNFPDRFSGHQFPNYSSELNVNALLLGDSALYLCASTWDRSHYGYTFGSGTRLTVV.

V and J are TRBV7-2 and TRBJ2-7; 9 nucleotides align to TRBD2. The germline V gene has CDR1 SGHTA and CDR2 FQGNSA. This CDR3 has 16 residues. Trimming took 0 bases from V and 3 from J; bases not matched to a gene: 6. CDR3: CASSLAGREGHYEQYF. As DNA, the CDR3 is TGTGCCAGCAGCTTAGCGGGGCGGGAGGGCCACTACGAGCAGTACTTC.

J is TRBJ1-4 and V is TRBV27; the D is unclear. Trimming stripped 6 bases from V and 4 bases from J, with 12 bases between. The length of the CDR3 is 14 residues. The germline gives CDR1 MNHEY, CDR2 SMNVEV (reference sequence). The CDR3 loop is CASSLRSLNEKLFF. The CDR3 DNA reads as TGTGCCAGCAGCCTCAGAAGCCTTAATGAAAAACTGTTTTTT.

This chain uses TRBV5-1 with TRBJ2-3; D is uncertain. This CDR3 contains 14 residues. Germline assignment: CDR1 SGHRS and CDR2 YFSETQ. V gave up 0 bases and J gave up 8 bases, with 13 bases separating them. CDR3 in amino acids: CASSLAETKGTQYF. CDR3 bases: TGCGCCAGCAGCTTGGCCGAGACAAAGGGTACGCAGTATTTT.

V gene TRBV6-6 combines with J gene TRBJ2-6; 11 bases agree with TRBD1. The CDR3 consists of 18 residues. V trimming: 5 bases; J trimming: 0 bases; junction bases outside the gene matches: 6. CDR1 MNHNY and CDR2 SVGAGI come from the germline V gene (reference sequence). DNA of the CDR3: TGTGCCAGCAGTCCAGGACAGGGGGCCCTCTCTGGGGCCAACGTCCTGACTTTC. Amino acid sequence: CASSPGQGALSGANVLTF.

The chain employs TRBV5-4 and TRBJ2-5; 8 nucleotides align to TRBD1. Germline trimming cut 4 bases from V and 1 base from J; bases unmatched to any gene: 6. From germline, CDR1 is SGHNT and CDR2 YYREEE (reference sequence). The CDR3 loop spans 15 amino acids. The CDR3 spells CASSKSQGAQETQYF. CDR3 nucleotide sequence: TGTGCCAGCAGCAAATCGCAGGGGGCCCAAGAGACCCAGTACTTC.

This clone was recorded once. The chain recombines TRBV3-1 (or the pseudogene TRBV3-2) with TRBJ1-4; D perhaps matches TRBD1 (6 bases). The CDR3 has 15 amino acids. V was pared by 1 base and J by 7 bases, with 13 bases between. Germline V lookup: CDR1 LGHDT, CDR2 YNNKEL (reference sequence). The CDR3, as DNA: TGTGCCAGCAGCCAAGCGGGGCAGGGGTTTGAAAAACTGTTTTTT. Its translation: CASSQAGQGFEKLFF.

This clone was observed once. The genes are TRBV6-4 and TRBJ2-3, with a tentative D call TRBD2 (6 bases). The germline V and J ends were trimmed by 4 bases and 6 bases, with 17 bases remaining between them. There are 15 residues in the CDR3. CDR1 is MRHNA, CDR2 SNTAGT, per germline. CDR3: CASSGLASSGDTQYF. For the CDR3, the DNA is TGTGCCAGCAGTGGGCTAGCGTCGAGCGGTGATACGCAGTATTTT.

The CDR3 DNA reads TGTGCCAGCAGCAAAGACAGCGGGGGGCTCAATTACGAGCAGTACTTC. Protein sequence: CASSKDSGGLNYEQYF. The chain joins TRBV7-9 to TRBJ2-7, with 9 bases fitting TRBD2. The germline CDR1 and CDR2 sequences are SEHNR and FQNEAQ (reference sequence). CDR3 length: 16 residues. V shed 5 bases and J 4 bases; nucleotides not matched to a gene: 12. The entire variable domain, with the rest obtained from reference TRBV7-9 and TRBJ2-7, is as follows: DTGVSQNPRHKITKRGQNVTFRCDPISEHNRLYWYRQTLGQGPEFLTYFQNEAQLEKSRLLSDRFSAERPKGSFSTLEIQRTEQGDSAMYLCASSKDSGGLNYEQYFGPGTRLTVT.

Written as DNA, the CDR3 is TGTGCCAGCAGGGCTAGCGGGGGGTTGGGCTACGAGCAGTACTTC. Its protein product is CASRASGGLGYEQYF. The V gene is TRBV6-5, the J gene TRBJ2-7; 11 bases agree with TRBD2. Germline-derived CDR1 and CDR2 are MNHEY and SVGAGI. The CDR3 runs to 15 residues. J gave up 3 bases and V 6 bases, and 7 bases lay outside the gene matches.

This chain's CDR3 is CASSPWAGARIDTIYF. CDR3 DNA: TGTGCCAGCAGCCCGTGGGCCGGGGCCCGTATCGACACCATATATTTT. V is TRBV7-2 and J is TRBJ1-3; weak D call: TRBD1 (5 bases). Germline V CDR1 and CDR2: SGHTA, FQGNSA. There are 16 residues in the CDR3. V lost 5 bases and J lost 8, with 22 bases in between.

The V gene is TRBV6-4, the J gene TRBJ1-2; 7 bases map to TRBD1. The V gene end was trimmed by 6 bases and the J gene end by 4 bases; junction bases not matched to a gene: 8. Germline V lookup: CDR1 MRHNA, CDR2 SNTAGT. CDR3 length: 14 residues. This CDR3 is CASSRDRSGYGYTF. DNA for the CDR3: TGTGCCAGCAGCAGGGACAGATCGGGCTATGGCTACACCTTC.

This chain joins TRBV4-3 and TRBJ2-7, with TRBD1 matching over 7 bases. V lost 4 bases, J lost 0 bases, and 6 bases stayed unmatched. Germline V gene lookup returns CDR1 LGHNA and CDR2 YSLEER. The CDR3 is 15 residues long. CDR3 protein: CASSLQGSRSYEQYF. As DNA, the CDR3 is TGCGCCAGCAGCCTACAGGGGTCGCGCTCCTACGAGCAGTACTTC.

The gene calls are TRBV11-2 and TRBJ2-5; tentatively, D is TRBD2 (6 bases). V dropped 5 bases and J dropped 5 bases, with 15 bases sitting between them. Per the germline V gene, CDR1 is SGHAT and CDR2 is FQNNGV. The CDR3 extends over 14 amino acids. The CDR3 spells CASSTNGGGETQYF. The CDR3 bases are TGTGCCAGCAGCACCAACGGGGGTGGGGAGACCCAGTACTTC.

The chain employs TRBV27 and TRBJ1-2; D is uncertain. The germline V and J ends were trimmed by 8 bases and 6 bases, with 16 bases remaining between them. Germline V gene data show CDR1 as MNHEY and CDR2 as SMNVEV (reference sequence). This CDR3 has 13 residues. This chain's CDR3 is CASVWGPQNGYTF. The CDR3 region has the DNA TGTGCCAGCGTATGGGGTCCCCAAAATGGCTACACCTTC.

The genes are TRBV27 and TRBJ1-2, with D uncertain. This CDR3 comprises 16 residues. Trimming stripped 5 bases from V and 4 bases from J, with 20 bases between. Per germline, CDR1 MNHEY and CDR2 SMNVEV (reference sequence). CDR3 protein: CASSPPRGGGIYGYTF. For the CDR3, the DNA is TGTGCCAGCAGTCCACCCCGGGGAGGAGGCATCTATGGCTACACCTTC.

This rearrangement joins TRBV7-2 to TRBJ2-7, with 7 bases aligning to TRBD1. V lost 10 bases and J lost 4; bases outside the gene matches: 10. This CDR3 comprises 13 residues. From germline, CDR1 is SGHTA and CDR2 FQGNSA. This chain's CDR3 is CAIRDRATYEQYF. DNA for the CDR3: TGTGCCATTCGGGACAGAGCTACATACGAGCAGTACTTC.

The V gene is TRBV27, the J gene TRBJ1-1; TRBD1 might be the D (5 bases). In germline, CDR1 is MNHEY, CDR2 SMNVEV (reference sequence). The CDR3 runs to 15 residues. Trimming removed 2 bases from V and 3 bases from J, with 13 bases in between. This CDR3 is CASSLNGGRHTEAFF. In nucleotides, the CDR3 is TGTGCCAGCAGTTTAAATGGGGGAAGGCACACTGAAGCTTTCTTT.

This chain joins TRBV2 and TRBJ1-2, with D possibly matching TRBD1 (6 bases). V lost 2 bases to trimming and J lost 8 bases, with 21 bases between them. Germline V gene lookup returns CDR1 SNHLY and CDR2 FYNNEI. The CDR3 spans 16 residues. The CDR3 sequence: CASSERANDRPGGYTF. The CDR3 DNA reads TGTGCCAGCAGTGAACGGGCCAATGACAGGCCGGGGGGCTACACCTTC.

J is TRBJ2-2 and V is TRBV11-2, with TRBD2 as a possible D gene (6 bases). Germline-derived CDR1 and CDR2 are SGHAT and FQNNGV. The CDR3 is made up of 14 amino acids. The ends were cut back, 1 base at V and 7 bases at J, with 10 bases in the middle. CDR3: CASSLGGTGGELFF. CDR3 DNA: TGTGCCAGCAGCTTAGGCGGGACGGGCGGGGAGCTGTTTTTT.